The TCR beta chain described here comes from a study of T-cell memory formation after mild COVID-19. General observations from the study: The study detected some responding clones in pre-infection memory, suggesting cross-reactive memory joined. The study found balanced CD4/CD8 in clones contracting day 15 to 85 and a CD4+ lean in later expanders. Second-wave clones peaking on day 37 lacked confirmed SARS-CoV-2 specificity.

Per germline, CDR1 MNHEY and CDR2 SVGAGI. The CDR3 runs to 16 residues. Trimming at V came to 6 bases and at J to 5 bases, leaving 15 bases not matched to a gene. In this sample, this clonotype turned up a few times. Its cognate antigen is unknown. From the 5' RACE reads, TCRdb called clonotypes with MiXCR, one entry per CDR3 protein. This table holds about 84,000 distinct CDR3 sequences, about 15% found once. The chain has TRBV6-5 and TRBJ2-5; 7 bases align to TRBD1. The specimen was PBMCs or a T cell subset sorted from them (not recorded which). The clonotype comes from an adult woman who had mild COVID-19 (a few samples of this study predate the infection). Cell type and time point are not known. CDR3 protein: CASRGNPRGPWETQYF. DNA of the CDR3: TGTGCCAGCAGGGGGAACCCAAGGGGGCCTTGGGAGACCCAGTACTTC.